This passage covers 30 T cell receptor beta chains from one sample sequenced in a study of T cells after yellow fever vaccination (dated by TCRdb to the late 2010s). Explained via the paper, the treatment or condition label denotes: live attenuated yellow fever vaccine strain. The library relied on 5' RACE. TCRdb records Illumina HiSeq 2500 as the sequencer. The public reads were reanalyzed by TCRdb: fastp trimming at Q25, MiXCR alignment, in-frame beta chains only. Every distinct CDR3 protein forms one entry, paired with its most common genes and DNA. This sample holds 500,000 to 650,000 distinct CDR3 sequences; about 13% were observed only once. Clones ranked in the top ten supply 11% to 15% of the sample. The sequencing used PBMCs, collected on the day of the yellow fever booster vaccination. These receptors originate from a man aged 30 to 39 who received the YFV17D yellow fever vaccine.

This clonotype has more than one count but fewer than ten. The J gene is TRBJ2-3, the V gene TRBV12-3 or TRBV12-4; D unresolved. V was shortened by 3 bases and J by 1 base, with 8 bases between the two germline ends. The CDR3 is 14 amino acids. CDR3 protein: CASSLPSGTDTQYF. The CDR3 region has the DNA TGTGCCAGCAGTTTGCCCTCGGGCACAGATACGCAGTATTTT.

This clonotype has a handful of counts. V is TRBV5-6 and J is TRBJ2-1, with D hard to call. The V end lost 3 bases, the J end lost 10 bases, and 11 bases lay between the germline ends. This CDR3 comprises 12 residues. Germline V gives CDR1 SGHDT, CDR2 YYEEEE. CDR3 protein: CASSSRKEEQFF. In DNA form, the CDR3 reads TGTGCCAGCAGCTCCCGGAAGGAGGAGCAGTTCTTC.

This clonotype has more than one count but fewer than ten. This rearrangement joins TRBV7-9 to TRBJ2-1; 16 nucleotides match TRBD2. This CDR3 is built from 17 residues. Germline CDR1 is SEHNR and CDR2 is FQNEAQ (reference sequence). J lost 15 bases, V lost 5 bases, and 16 bases had no gene match. CDR3 in amino acids: CASSQLGGTSGRAYPFF. CDR3 sequence (DNA): TGTGCCAGCAGCCAATTAGGGGGGACTAGCGGGAGGGCCTACCCGTTCTTC.

The chain employs TRBV20-1 and TRBJ2-1; D uncertain. The V gene's germline CDR1 is DFQATT and CDR2 SNEGSKA (reference sequence). This CDR3 contains 12 residues. Trimming cost V 1 base and J 8 bases, with 9 bases left between them. The CDR3, as DNA: TGCAGTGCTAGAGTATTGCGCGATGAGCAGTTCTTC. Translation gives CSARVLRDEQFF.

The chain has TRBV10-3 and TRBJ2-5; TRBD2 agrees at 11 bases. The V and J ends lost 2 bases and 4 bases, in that order; junction bases with no gene match: 9. CDR1 ENHRY and CDR2 SYGVKD come from the germline V gene. The CDR3 is 17 amino acids. The CDR3 nucleotides are TGTGCCATCAGTGAGACTAGCGGGAGTGCCGCGGGAGAGACCCAGTACTTC. Protein: CAISETSGSAAGETQYF.

This clonotype was detected a few times. The gene calls are TRBV19 and TRBJ2-2; TRBD2 agrees at 13 bases. The V gene's germline CDR1 is LNHDA and CDR2 SQIVND (reference sequence). With 4 bases clipped from V and 1 base from J, the junction kept 3 bases outside the gene matches. There are 17 residues in the CDR3. The CDR3 here is CASSRTSGSVNTGELFF. CDR3 sequence (DNA): TGTGCCAGTAGTAGGACTAGCGGGAGTGTGAACACCGGGGAGCTGTTTTTT.

This clonotype was seen repeatedly, ten times or more. V is TRBV3-1 and J is TRBJ2-5; 7 nucleotides match TRBD2. CDR1 LGHDT and CDR2 YNNKEL come from the germline V gene (reference sequence). J was trimmed by 5 bases and V by 1 base; bases with no gene match: 7. The length of the CDR3 is 15 residues. Here the CDR3 DNA reads TGTGCCAGCAGCCAAGGTTTCCAGGGAGGGGAGACCCAGTACTTC. Translated: CASSQGFQGGETQYF.

V and J are TRBV27 and TRBJ2-1, with 11 bases matching TRBD2. Germline V lookup: CDR1 MNHEY, CDR2 SMNVEV (reference sequence). This CDR3 is 17 amino acids long. Losses at the gene ends were 3 bases for V and 5 bases for J; bases not matched to a gene: 9. In nucleotides, the CDR3 is TGTGCCAGCAGTTTCTTGTCTAGCGGGAGGCCCGACAATGAGCAGTTCTTC. Protein product: CASSFLSSGRPDNEQFF.

This clonotype was seen only a few times. The rearrangement joins TRBV20-1 to TRBJ2-7; the match to TRBD1 covers 7 bases. The germline CDR1 and CDR2 sequences are DFQATT and SNEGSKA (reference sequence). The V segment lost 0 bases and the J segment 4 bases; nucleotides outside the gene matches: 6. This CDR3 has 14 residues. CDR3 residues: CSARETGIGYEQYF. The DNA for the CDR3 is TGCAGTGCTAGAGAGACAGGGATAGGGTACGAGCAGTACTTC.

This clonotype was detected only a few times. The chain uses TRBV4-1 and TRBJ1-4; D may be TRBD1 (5 bases). Germline V gene data show CDR1 as MGHRA and CDR2 as YSYEKL. The CDR3 covers 16 residues. V was shortened by 3 bases and J by 8 bases, with 19 bases between the two germline ends. The CDR3 sequence: CASSQANMGLKEKLFF. As DNA, the CDR3 is TGCGCCAGCAGCCAGGCGAATATGGGACTGAAAGAAAAACTGTTTTTT.

The genes are TRBV4-1 and TRBJ2-3; 10 bases match TRBD2. CDR1 is MGHRA, CDR2 YSYEKL, per germline. This CDR3 contains 20 residues. The ends lost 0 bases at V and 3 bases at J; junction bases unmatched: 15. The CDR3 here is CASSQEASGSLVGGTDTQYF. For the CDR3, the DNA is TGCGCCAGCAGCCAAGAGGCTAGCGGGAGTCTCGTAGGCGGGACAGATACGCAGTATTTT.

The sample holds one count of this clonotype. The chain uses TRBV9 and TRBJ2-1, with D perhaps assigned TRBD1 or TRBD2 (5 bases each). The germline V gene encodes CDR1 SGDLS and CDR2 YYNGEE. V shed 3 bases and J shed 8 bases, with 15 bases lying between them. The length of the CDR3 is 14 residues. The CDR3 here is CASSASGADYEQFF. In DNA form, the CDR3 reads TGTGCCAGCAGCGCTAGTGGGGCGGACTATGAGCAGTTCTTC.

This clonotype appeared a few times. J is TRBJ2-2 and V is TRBV5-1, with TRBD2 identical over 7 bases. The CDR3 contains 16 residues. V lost 7 bases and J lost 0; bases outside the gene matches: 9. Germline V CDR1 and CDR2: SGHRS, YFSETQ. CDR3 residues: CASRNIAGANTGELFF. Written as DNA, the CDR3 is TGCGCCAGCCGTAACATAGCGGGCGCGAACACCGGGGAGCTGTTTTTT. The whole variable domain, filled in from reference TRBV5-1 and TRBJ2-2, reads KAGVTQTPRYLIKTRGQQVTLSCSPISGHRSVSWYQQTPGQGLQFLFEYFSETQRNKGNFPGRFSGRQFSNSRSEMNVSTLELGDSALYLCASRNIAGANTGELFFGEGSRLTVL.

This clonotype was seen at least ten times. As DNA, the CDR3 is TGTGCCAGCAGTCCGGGAGTGGGGGGAATAGCTGAAGCTTTCTTT. This encodes CASSPGVGGIAEAFF. The chain links TRBV7-8 to TRBJ1-1, with a weak D call TRBD1 (5 bases). The germline CDR1 and CDR2 sequences are SGHVS and FQNEAQ. This CDR3 has 15 residues. Trimming removed 6 bases at V and 6 bases at J, with 20 bases between. Filled out from reference TRBV7-8 and TRBJ1-1, the complete variable domain reads GAGVSQSPRYKVAKRGQDVALRCDPISGHVSLFWYQQALGQGPEFLTYFQNEAQLDKSGLPSDRFFAERPEGSVSTLKIQRTQQEDSAVYLCASSPGVGGIAEAFFGQGTRLTVV.

This clonotype was seen more than once but under ten times. J is TRBJ1-3 and V is TRBV10-3; no definite D call. V dropped 2 bases and J dropped 0 bases, with 5 bases sitting between them. The length of the CDR3 is 14 residues. Looked up from germline, CDR1 is ENHRY and CDR2 is SYGVKD. CDR3 residues: CAISEDTSGNTIYF. CDR3 coding DNA: TGTGCCATCAGTGAGGACACCTCTGGAAACACCATATATTTT.

The chain recombines TRBV9 with TRBJ1-3, with D unclear. This CDR3 comprises 12 residues. Germline assignment: CDR1 SGDLS and CDR2 YYNGEE. The V gene lost 6 bases and the J gene lost 0 bases, with 4 bases spanning the gap. DNA for the CDR3: TGTGCCAGCAAGGGCTCTGGAAACACCATATATTTT. Protein sequence: CASKGSGNTIYF.

The chain has TRBV7-2 and TRBJ1-5, with 7 positions matching TRBD1. Germline values: CDR1 SGHTA, CDR2 FQGNSA. Unmatched junction bases numbered 8, after V lost 5 bases and J lost 7 bases. This CDR3 region has 14 residues. CDR3 region: CASSRTQGGQPQHF. DNA of the CDR3: TGTGCCAGCAGCCGCACCCAGGGGGGGCAGCCCCAGCATTTT.

This clonotype occurred many times. The CDR3 DNA reads TGTGCCTGGACCAGAGCCACCGGGGAGCTGTTTTTT. Translation: CAWTRATGELFF. This chain links TRBV30 with TRBJ2-2; D gene ambiguous. Germline V gene sequence: CDR1 GTSNPN, CDR2 SVGIG (reference sequence). V was shortened by 4 bases and J by 4 bases, with 7 bases between the two germline ends. The CDR3 is 12 amino acids.

The chain's CDR3 is CSASREGLETQYF. The CDR3 DNA reads TGCAGTGCCAGTAGGGAGGGTTTGGAGACCCAGTACTTC. The gene calls are TRBV20-1 and TRBJ2-5; the match to TRBD2 covers 7 bases. The J segment lost 5 bases and the V segment lost 6 bases, leaving 9 bases of the junction unmatched. Germline V CDR1 and CDR2: DFQATT, SNEGSKA (reference sequence). The CDR3 runs 13 residues.

This clonotype was seen a few times. The V call is TRBV7-2, the J call TRBJ2-7; 8 bases are a match to TRBD2. Trimming took 4 bases from V and 6 from J; bases not matched to a gene: 5. There are 13 residues in the CDR3. Germline V gene sequence: CDR1 SGHTA, CDR2 FQGNSA. CDR3 sequence reads: CASSSSGSFEQYF. In DNA, the CDR3 is TGTGCCAGCAGCTCCAGCGGGAGCTTCGAGCAGTACTTC.

Ten or more counts support this clonotype. The CDR3 coding sequence is TGCAGTGCCACTTCCGGGACTAGCGGGATGCAAAGCTACGAGCAGTACTTC. This gives the protein CSATSGTSGMQSYEQYF. The rearrangement joins TRBV20-1 to TRBJ2-7; TRBD2 aligns across 13 bases. Germline V lookup: CDR1 DFQATT, CDR2 SNEGSKA (reference sequence). V gave up 6 bases and J gave up 3 bases; unmatched junction bases: 14. The CDR3 has 17 residues.

Only a few counts were recorded for this clonotype. CDR3 in DNA: TGTGCCAGCAGTGTCGGGCTAGCGGGATCTATCGAGCAGTACTTC. The encoded protein is CASSVGLAGSIEQYF. The rearrangement joins TRBV6-1 to TRBJ2-7, with 9 positions matching TRBD2. CDR1 and CDR2 from the germline V gene are MNHNS and SASEGT. Trimming removed 4 bases from V and 6 bases from J; junction bases left unmatched: 10. The CDR3 covers 15 residues.

This clonotype was seen more than once but under ten times. The chain employs TRBV30 and TRBJ1-5; D is uncertain. The CDR3 is made up of 13 amino acids. The germline gives CDR1 GTSNPN, CDR2 SVGIG (reference sequence). V was pared by 0 bases and J by 7 bases, with 10 bases between. CDR3 protein: CAWSVFGEQPQHF. The CDR3 region has the DNA TGTGCCTGGAGTGTATTCGGGGAGCAGCCCCAGCATTTT.

The CDR3 loop is CASSSLAGGPGELFF. Written as DNA, the CDR3 is TGTGCCAGCAGTTCTCTAGCGGGAGGGCCCGGGGAGCTGTTTTTT. The chain couples TRBV11-3 to TRBJ2-2; 12 bases align to TRBD2. V lost 6 bases, J lost 6 bases, and 5 bases stayed unmatched. This CDR3 has 15 residues. The germline V gene has CDR1 SGHNT and CDR2 YENEEA.

This clonotype appeared many times. The chain combines TRBV10-3 with TRBJ2-5; 9 positions match TRBD1. Germline V gene lookup returns CDR1 ENHRY and CDR2 SYGVKD. This CDR3 has 14 residues. Trimming at V came to 2 bases and at J to 2 bases, leaving 0 bases not matched to a gene. CDR3 nucleotides: TGTGCCATCAGTGAGGGACAGGGGCAAGAGACCCAGTACTTC. It yields the protein CAISEGQGQETQYF.

This clonotype occurred a few times. This chain links TRBV5-6 with TRBJ2-5; TRBD2 aligns across 12 bases. Germline CDR1 SGHDT, CDR2 YYEEEE. This CDR3 contains 18 residues. The ends lost 6 bases at V and 4 bases at J; junction bases unmatched: 16. CDR3 sequence: CASTKRTSGKILGETQYF. For the CDR3, the DNA is TGTGCCAGCACCAAAAGGACTAGCGGGAAAATTCTGGGAGAGACCCAGTACTTC. The full variable domain, completed using reference TRBV5-6 and TRBJ2-5, is DAGVTQSPTHLIKTRGQQVTLRCSPKSGHDTVSWYQQALGQGPQFIFQYYEEEERQRGNFPDRFSGHQFPNYSSELNVNALLLGDSALYLCASTKRTSGKILGETQYFGPGTRLLVL.

The gene calls are TRBV6-2 or TRBV6-3 and TRBJ2-1; no clear D. Trimming shortened V by 0 bases and J by 10 bases, and 10 bases separated the two germline ends. This CDR3 has 13 amino acids. The germline gives CDR1 MNHEY, CDR2 SVGEGT. CDR3 protein: CASSYSALLEQFF. Here the CDR3 DNA reads TGTGCCAGCAGTTACTCAGCGCTGCTGGAGCAGTTCTTC.

CDR3 sequence reads: CSAPSGSGETQYF. CDR3 nucleotide sequence: TGCAGTGCACCGAGCGGGAGCGGAGAGACCCAGTACTTC. V is TRBV20-1 and J is TRBJ2-5, with 8 positions matching TRBD2. The CDR3 consists of 13 residues. The germline V gene encodes CDR1 DFQATT and CDR2 SNEGSKA (reference sequence). The J segment lost 4 bases and the V segment lost 6 bases, leaving 7 bases of the junction unmatched.

The gene calls are TRBV20-1 and TRBJ2-3; 9 bases are shared with TRBD2. Germline V lookup: CDR1 DFQATT, CDR2 SNEGSKA (reference sequence). The CDR3 length is 17 residues. The J segment lost 5 bases and the V segment lost 1 base, leaving 13 bases of the junction unmatched. In DNA, the CDR3 is TGCAGTGCTAGAGCTCCGTGGGGTAGCGGGAGTAGAGATACGCAGTATTTT. Translating gives CSARAPWGSGSRDTQYF.

This chain links TRBV6-1 with TRBJ2-1; 15 bases align to TRBD2. The V gene end was trimmed by 5 bases and the J gene end by 9 bases; junction bases not matched to a gene: 5. CDR3 length equals 15 residues. Germline-derived CDR1 and CDR2 are MNHNS and SASEGT. The CDR3 loop is CASSMRTSGRGEQFF. CDR3 in DNA: TGTGCCAGCAGTATGAGGACTAGCGGGAGGGGTGAGCAGTTCTTC.